This T cell receptor (beta chain) was found in a study of Ad26.COV2.S vaccination and SARS-CoV-2 variants. The wider study: Within the COV1001 Ad26.COV2.S trial arm, the donor was enrolled.

Per the germline V gene, CDR1 is SGHRS and CDR2 is YFSETQ. The CDR3 is 16 residues long. The junction had 7 bases not matched to a gene; V was cut back by 0 bases and J by 7 bases. As to treatment: roughly 20 received Ad26.COV2.S at low or high dose, single or two shots; about 5 received placebo; per-sample allocation not given. After the first vaccine or placebo injection, samples were drawn on day 63. The table came from immunoSEQ multiplex PCR; TCRdb's copy has only in-frame clones and leaves some out. The sample yields approximately 480,000 clones, around 88% seen once. This chain joins TRBV5-1 and TRBJ2-1, with 10 bases fitting TRBD2. The TCR sequence derives from a person aged 18 to 59 who received the Ad26.COV2.S COVID-19 vaccine or a placebo. This specimen consisted of peripheral blood, obtained in a trial of Ad26.COV2.S vaccine versus placebo. The CDR3: CASSLGPGLAANEQFF. CDR3 DNA sequence: TGCGCCAGCAGCTTGGGTCCAGGACTAGCGGCAAATGAGCAGTTCTTC.